The source of this T cell receptor beta chain is a study of blood T cell repertoires in COVID-19. Study-level background: Samples of COVID-19 (acute and convalescent) were obtained from the United States, Italy and Spain.

V was clipped by 0 bases and J by 2 bases; unmatched bases: 5. CDR3 length equals 15 residues. The germline V gene encodes CDR1 SGDLS and CDR2 YYNGEE. Original analysis: Estimated nucleated cell counts came from reference gene primer amplification. Measured with immunoSEQ multiplex PCR; TCRdb has only the in-frame clones, and not every one. That table furnishes V, J and clone size, whereas the DNA furnished D and trimming. The table records 55,000 to 75,000 clones, about 81% of them present only once. The TCR was taken from a human donor in a cohort sampled during active COVID-19. Sequencing was performed on peripheral blood. The chain couples TRBV9 to TRBJ2-7, with TRBD2 matching over 7 bases. Here the CDR3 reads CASSVDPSGPYEQYF. In nucleotides, the CDR3 is TGTGCCAGCAGCGTAGACCCTAGCGGTCCCTACGAGCAGTACTTC.